This T cell receptor beta chain comes out of a study of T cells in Graves' hyperthyroidism and ophthalmopathy. Amplification yielded TCR beta CDR3 regions, with RNA transcripts as the source. The TCR CDR3 was amplified in a first-round RT-PCR using the HTBI primer set. TCRdb re-derived calls from the multiplex PCR reads in MiXCR, one entry per CDR3 protein. The data contain about 560,000 distinct CDR3 sequences, approximately 15% of them singletons. The receptor was isolated from a woman aged 18-30 years with Graves' hyperthyroidism. The sample consisted of blood.

The CDR3 loop is CASSQTESSGNTIYF. In DNA, the CDR3 is TGTGCCAGCAGCCAAACGGAAAGCTCTGGAAACACCATATATTTT. V usage is TRBV3-1 and J usage is TRBJ1-3; no clear D gene. Looked up from germline, CDR1 is LGHDT and CDR2 is YNNKEL (reference sequence). This CDR3 contains 15 residues. Between the trimmed V and J ends, which lost 2 bases and 0 bases, there was a span of 8 bases.